The 21 T cell receptor beta chains presented below share a single source sample, sequenced in a study of beta chain features in type 1 diabetes. Expressed TCRB transcripts were sequenced because the entire RNA isolate underwent reverse transcription. The data were produced by immunoSEQ multiplex PCR, yet TCRdb's version contains in-frame clones alone and is incomplete. The sample lists 200,000 to 300,000 clones, about 25% occurring once. The sample comprised central memory CD4+ T cells from blood. The receptor source for this set is a man in his thirties or forties in good health.

The chain links TRBV9 to TRBJ2-3, with D uncertain. Trimming stripped 4 bases from V and 2 bases from J, with 8 bases between. This CDR3 is built from 13 residues. Germline V CDR1 and CDR2: SGDLS, YYNGEE. The CDR3 bases are TGTGCCAGCAGCTCTCCCCCCACAGATACGCAGTATTTT. Translated: CASSSPPTDTQYF.

This clone was detected only a few times. The chain couples TRBV4-3 to TRBJ1-2; no definite D call. CDR1 is LGHNA and CDR2 is YSLEER in the germline V gene. The V end lost 2 bases, the J end lost 8 bases, and 21 bases lay between the germline ends. The CDR3 has 16 amino acids. In nucleotides, the CDR3 is TGCGCCAGCAGCCAATCGACGACAAACTCGGGTGGGGGCTACACCTTC. Its translation is CASSQSTTNSGGGYTF.

As to this clone: Mismatch with germline at one junction end may stem from a read error. Other DNA sequences from this sample encode an identical CDR3 as well. The chain carries TRBV7-9 and TRBJ1-2; no firm D call. The germline V gene has CDR1 SEHNR and CDR2 FQNEAQ (reference sequence). CDR3 length equals 11 residues. For the CDR3, the DNA is TGCGCCAGCAGCTACTACTATGGCTACACCTTC. Translation: CASSYYYGYTF.

The chain is built from TRBV29-1 and TRBJ1-1, with 7 positions matching TRBD1. The CDR3 sequence is 14 residues long. Trimming cost V 7 bases and J 4 bases; bases outside gene matches: 12. The germline CDR1 and CDR2 sequences are SQVTM and ANQGSEA. The CDR3 region is CSANRDSATTEAFF. The CDR3 DNA is TGCAGCGCCAACCGGGACAGTGCGACCACTGAAGCTTTCTTT.

This clone appeared a few times. A read error may be the cause here, since a much bigger clone is one base away. Other nucleotide sequences from this sample produce the same CDR3. The chain has TRBV10-3 and TRBJ2-2, with a possible D match to TRBD2 (5 bases). Per the germline V gene, CDR1 is ENHRY and CDR2 is SYGVKD. The CDR3 is made up of 16 amino acids. CDR3 protein: CAISESRAGNTGELFF. The CDR3 coding sequence is TGTGCCATCAGCGAGTCAAGGGCGGGGAACACCGGGGAGCTGTTTTTT.

This clone has more than one count but fewer than ten. Within the sample, other DNA sequences also encode this same CDR3. This chain links TRBV9 with TRBJ2-3; D unresolved. This CDR3 is built from 15 residues. The germline V gene encodes CDR1 SGDLS and CDR2 YYNGEE. Trimming stripped 2 bases from V and 2 bases from J, with 12 bases between. As DNA, the CDR3 is TGTGCCAGCAGCGTTGTGGCAGACCACACAGATACGCAGTATTTT. Protein: CASSVVADHTDTQYF.

This clone was counted between two and nine times. The V gene is TRBV15, the J gene TRBJ2-1, with D perhaps matching TRBD2 (5 bases). Germline assignment: CDR1 LNHNV and CDR2 YYDKDF (reference sequence). Deletions cut 5 bases from V and 11 bases from J, with 16 bases between. This CDR3 region has 13 residues. The DNA for the CDR3 is TGTGCCACCAGCCCTGAGGGCGGGCAAAAGCAGTTCTTC. Amino acids: CATSPEGGQKQFF.

This clone has a handful of counts. A far larger clone is off by one base, so a read error is likely. Other DNA sequences in the sample encode the same CDR3. This rearrangement joins TRBV9 to TRBJ2-2; no reliable D call. Germline CDR1 SGDLS, CDR2 YYNGEE. The CDR3 covers 14 residues. V was clipped by 1 base and J by 8 bases, with 12 bases between them. The CDR3 reads CASSVLGTSGELFF. In nucleotides, the CDR3 is TGTGCCAGCAGCGTACTGGGTACGAGTGGGGAGCTGTTTTTT.

The J gene is TRBJ2-5, the V gene TRBV7-9, with TRBD1 identical over 10 bases. The J segment lost 2 bases and the V segment lost 8 bases, leaving 8 bases of the junction unmatched. Per germline, CDR1 SEHNR and CDR2 FQNEAQ (reference sequence). The CDR3 loop spans 15 amino acids. The CDR3 nucleotides are TGTGCCAGCGGGTCCGGGACAGGGGCTCAAGAGACCCAGTACTTC. This gives the protein CASGSGTGAQETQYF. The whole variable domain, filled in from reference TRBV7-9 and TRBJ2-5, reads DTGVSQNPRHKITKRGQNVTFRCDPISEHNRLYWYRQTLGQGPEFLTYFQNEAQLEKSRLLSDRFSAERPKGSFSTLEIQRTEQGDSAMYLCASGSGTGAQETQYFGPGTRLLVL.

This chain links TRBV18 with TRBJ2-7; maybe TRBD1 (5 bases). V was trimmed by 4 bases and J by 0 bases, leaving 13 bases between them. This CDR3 has 15 residues. Germline CDR1 KGHSH, CDR2 LQKENI. The CDR3 nucleotides read TGTGCCAGCTCACAGGAGACAGAAAGCTCCTACGAGCAGTACTTC. Translation gives CASSQETESSYEQYF.

This chain uses TRBV6-5 with TRBJ2-5, with no clear D. The CDR3 sequence is 15 residues long. V lost 7 bases to trimming and J lost 5 bases, with 20 bases between them. Germline V gene sequence: CDR1 MNHEY, CDR2 SVGAGI. CDR3 in amino acids: CASTARDGGSETQYF. CDR3 nucleotide sequence: TGTGCCAGCACCGCCCGCGACGGCGGATCCGAGACCCAGTACTTC.

This clone has more than one count but fewer than ten. The V gene is TRBV7-2, the J gene TRBJ2-7; TRBD1 agrees at 7 bases. The ends lost 5 bases at V and 3 bases at J; junction bases unmatched: 10. The CDR3 runs 15 residues. Germline-derived CDR1 and CDR2 are SGHTA and FQGNSA. The CDR3 here is CASSIRDSSRYEQYF. The CDR3 DNA sequence: TGTGCCAGCAGCATAAGGGACAGCTCCCGCTACGAGCAGTACTTC.

With regard to this clone: An end of the junction does not agree with germline; a read error may underlie this. In the same sample, other DNA sequences code for this CDR3. The chain links TRBV7-6 to TRBJ2-7; D not resolved. CDR1 and CDR2 (germline): SGHVS, FNYEAQ. This CDR3 comprises 14 residues. The CDR3 loop reads CASSLVGLSSEQYF. The CDR3, as DNA: TGTGCCAGCAGCTTAGTAGGGCTCTCCTCCGAGCAGTACTTC.

The rearrangement links TRBV9 to TRBJ1-5; no clear D. Looked up from germline, CDR1 is SGDLS and CDR2 is YYNGEE. V lost 3 bases, J lost 6 bases, and 16 bases lay in between. The length of the CDR3 is 15 residues. The CDR3 is CASSATMEWSQPQHF. CDR3 nucleotide sequence: TGTGCCAGCAGCGCCACAATGGAATGGAGTCAGCCCCAGCATTTT.

The CDR3 DNA reads TGCGCCAGCAGTCAATTCGAGATGGCTGTACCGGGACAGTTGAACGAGCAGTACTTC. It yields the protein CASSQFEMAVPGQLNEQYF. The rearrangement links TRBV23-1 to TRBJ2-7; 7 nucleotides match TRBD1. TRBV23-1 is labeled an ORF, and its function is uncertain. The ends lost 1 base at V and 5 bases at J; junction bases unmatched: 20. The CDR3 runs 19 residues.

This clone was seen at least ten times. The genes are TRBV14 and TRBJ2-6, with 8 bases identical to TRBD1. V trimming: 4 bases; J trimming: 0 bases; junction bases outside the gene matches: 8. The CDR3 covers 18 residues. Germline CDR1 SGHDN, CDR2 FVKESK. Here the CDR3 reads CASSRIRTGNSGANVLTF. The CDR3 nucleotides are TGTGCCAGCAGCCGCATTAGGACAGGGAACTCTGGGGCCAACGTCCTGACTTTC.

V and J are TRBV6-5 and TRBJ1-1; 7 bases align to TRBD1. Germline values: CDR1 MNHEY, CDR2 SVGAGI. This CDR3 spans 13 amino acids. Trimming cost V 7 bases and J 6 bases; bases outside gene matches: 8. This chain's CDR3 is CASNRGSPPEAFF. In nucleotides, the CDR3 is TGTGCCAGCAACAGGGGTTCACCCCCTGAAGCTTTCTTT.

The gene calls are TRBV29-1 and TRBJ2-3; maybe TRBD2 (6 bases). The CDR3 contains 13 residues. Trimming took off 3 bases at V and 4 bases at J, with 11 bases between the two ends. Germline V lookup: CDR1 SQVTM, CDR2 ANQGSEA. The CDR3 sequence: CSVDEGGSDTQYF. The DNA for the CDR3 is TGCAGCGTTGATGAGGGAGGCTCAGATACGCAGTATTTT.

J is TRBJ2-3 and V is TRBV7-2, with 10 bases fitting TRBD1. The junction had 3 bases not matched to a gene; V was cut back by 5 bases and J by 1 base. The CDR3 totals 15 residues. Germline values: CDR1 SGHTA, CDR2 FQGNSA. The CDR3 sequence: CASSPGTGGTDTQYF. The CDR3 DNA follows: TGTGCCAGCAGCCCCGGGACAGGGGGCACAGATACGCAGTATTTT.

The chain employs TRBV7-9 and TRBJ2-5; TRBD2 matches at 7 bases. The CDR3 has 14 residues. J lost 5 bases, V lost 6 bases, and 9 bases had no gene match. Germline loops: CDR1 SEHNR, CDR2 FQNEAQ (reference sequence). The CDR3 here is CASSPGRVEETQYF. The CDR3 DNA reads as TGTGCCAGCAGTCCTGGGAGGGTCGAGGAGACCCAGTACTTC.

The chain couples TRBV28 to TRBJ2-7, with D possibly matching TRBD1 (5 bases). Germline lookup yields CDR1 MDHEN and CDR2 SYDVKM. The V gene lost 7 bases and the J gene lost 2 bases, with 12 bases spanning the gap. This CDR3 comprises 13 residues. CDR3 protein: CASTSDNAYEQYF. The CDR3 bases are TGTGCCAGCACCTCGGACAATGCCTACGAGCAGTACTTC.